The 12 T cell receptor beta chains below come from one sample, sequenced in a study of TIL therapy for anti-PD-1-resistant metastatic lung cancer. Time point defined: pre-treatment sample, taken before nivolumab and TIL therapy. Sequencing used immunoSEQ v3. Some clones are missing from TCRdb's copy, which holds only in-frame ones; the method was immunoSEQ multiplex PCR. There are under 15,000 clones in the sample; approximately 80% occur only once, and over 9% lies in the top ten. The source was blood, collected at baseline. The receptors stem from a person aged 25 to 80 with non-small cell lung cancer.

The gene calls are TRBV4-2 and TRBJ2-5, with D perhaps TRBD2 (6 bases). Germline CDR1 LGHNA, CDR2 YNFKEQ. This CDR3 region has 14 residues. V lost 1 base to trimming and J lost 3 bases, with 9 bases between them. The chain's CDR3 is CASSQVGGKETQYF. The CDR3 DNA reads TGTGCCAGCAGCCAAGTTGGCGGGAAAGAGACCCAGTACTTC.

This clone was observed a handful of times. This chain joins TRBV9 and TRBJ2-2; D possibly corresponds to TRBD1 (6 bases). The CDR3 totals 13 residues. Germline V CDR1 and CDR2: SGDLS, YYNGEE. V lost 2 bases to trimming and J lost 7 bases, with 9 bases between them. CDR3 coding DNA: TGTGCCAGCAGCGTCACAGGGCGCGGGGAGCTGTTTTTT. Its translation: CASSVTGRGELFF.

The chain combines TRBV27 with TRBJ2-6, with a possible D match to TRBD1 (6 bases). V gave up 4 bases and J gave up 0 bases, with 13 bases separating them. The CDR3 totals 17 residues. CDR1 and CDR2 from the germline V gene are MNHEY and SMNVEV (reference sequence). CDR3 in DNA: TGTGCCAGCAGTTCGTGGGACATCTTCTCTGGGGCCAACGTCCTGACTTTC. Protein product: CASSSWDIFSGANVLTF.

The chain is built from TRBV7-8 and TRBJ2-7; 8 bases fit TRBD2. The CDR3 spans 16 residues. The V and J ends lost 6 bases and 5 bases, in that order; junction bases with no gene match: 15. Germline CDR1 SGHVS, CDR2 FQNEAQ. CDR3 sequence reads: CASSLAIAGPAHEQYF. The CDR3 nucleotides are TGTGCCAGCAGTCTAGCAATAGCGGGGCCGGCCCACGAGCAGTACTTC. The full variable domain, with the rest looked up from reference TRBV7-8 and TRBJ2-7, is GAGVSQSPRYKVAKRGQDVALRCDPISGHVSLFWYQQALGQGPEFLTYFQNEAQLDKSGLPSDRFFAERPEGSVSTLKIQRTQQEDSAVYLCASSLAIAGPAHEQYFGPGTRLTVT.

CDR3 sequence: CASSIPSGSSSYNEQFF. Here the CDR3 DNA reads TGTGCCAGTAGTATCCCTAGCGGCTCAAGCTCCTACAATGAGCAGTTCTTC. This rearrangement joins TRBV19 to TRBJ2-1; TRBD2 agrees at 7 bases. The V gene end was trimmed by 3 bases and the J gene end by 0 bases; junction bases not matched to a gene: 8. Germline V gene data show CDR1 as LNHDA and CDR2 as SQIVND (reference sequence). The CDR3 has 17 amino acids.

CDR3 sequence: CASSDSTGGNEQFF. The CDR3 region has the DNA TGTGCCAGCAGTGACTCGACAGGGGGCAATGAGCAGTTCTTC. The V and J genes are TRBV6-4 and TRBJ2-1; 9 bases map to TRBD1. The CDR3 consists of 14 residues. The junction had 0 bases not matched to a gene; V was cut back by 0 bases and J by 6 bases. Germline V lookup: CDR1 MRHNA, CDR2 SNTAGT.

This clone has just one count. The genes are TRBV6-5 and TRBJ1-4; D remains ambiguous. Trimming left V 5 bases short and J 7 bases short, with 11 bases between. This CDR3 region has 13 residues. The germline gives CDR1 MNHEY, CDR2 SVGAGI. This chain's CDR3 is CASSAWETEKLFF. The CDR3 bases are TGTGCCAGCAGTGCTTGGGAAACTGAAAAACTGTTTTTT.

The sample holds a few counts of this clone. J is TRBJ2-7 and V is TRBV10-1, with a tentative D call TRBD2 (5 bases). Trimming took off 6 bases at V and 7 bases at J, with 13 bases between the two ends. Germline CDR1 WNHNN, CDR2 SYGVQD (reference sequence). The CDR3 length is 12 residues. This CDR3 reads CASSPPSGEQYF. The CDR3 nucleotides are TGCGCCAGCAGCCCCCCGTCGGGGGAGCAGTACTTC.

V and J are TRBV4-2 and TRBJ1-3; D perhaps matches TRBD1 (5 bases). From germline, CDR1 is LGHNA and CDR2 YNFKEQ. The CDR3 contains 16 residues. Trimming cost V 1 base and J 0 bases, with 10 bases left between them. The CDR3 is CASSQGGTHSGNTIYF. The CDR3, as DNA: TGTGCCAGCAGCCAAGGAGGGACCCACTCTGGAAACACCATATATTTT.

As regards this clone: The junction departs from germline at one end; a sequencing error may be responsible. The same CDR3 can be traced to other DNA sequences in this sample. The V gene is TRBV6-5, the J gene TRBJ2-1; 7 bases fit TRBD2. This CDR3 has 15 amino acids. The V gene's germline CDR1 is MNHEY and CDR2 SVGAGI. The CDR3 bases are TGTGCCAGCAGCTACTTAGCGGGCGCGGAGAACGAGCAGTTCTTC. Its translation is CASSYLAGAENEQFF.

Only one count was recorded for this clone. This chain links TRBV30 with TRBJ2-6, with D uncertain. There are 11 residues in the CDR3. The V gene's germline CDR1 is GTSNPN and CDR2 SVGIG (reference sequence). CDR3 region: CGRSGANVLTF. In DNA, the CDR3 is TGTGGTCGCTCTGGGGCCAACGTCCTGACTTTC.

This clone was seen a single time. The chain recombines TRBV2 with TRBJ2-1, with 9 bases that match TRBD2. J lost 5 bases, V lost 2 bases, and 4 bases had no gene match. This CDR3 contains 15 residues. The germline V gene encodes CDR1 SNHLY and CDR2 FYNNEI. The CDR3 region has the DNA TGTGCCAGCAGTGAATCAGGACTAGCGAACAATGAGCAGTTCTTC. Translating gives CASSESGLANNEQFF.